Following are 6 T cell receptor beta chains from one sample sequenced in a study of CD8+ T cells in alopecia areata (dated by TCRdb to 2016 to 2018). The library relied on the immunoSEQ multiplex PCR assay. To provide template for TCR sequencing, every sample had RNA extracted and reverse transcribed into cDNA. This is the immuneACCESS table as TCRdb keeps it, with only in-frame sequences that have V and J called. A part of the clones is gone; compared with another copy, unresolved V genes explain less than half, and the rest is unexplained. The sample data list around 100,000 clones, and 55% of these were observed just once. 8% to 10% of the sample rests with the top ten. The sequenced material came from CD4+ T cells sorted from blood. The receptors originated from a human donor in good health.

V gene TRBV10-3 combines with J gene TRBJ2-5; 7 positions match TRBD1. This CDR3 has 12 residues. CDR1 ENHRY and CDR2 SYGVKD come from the germline V gene. V shed 4 bases and J 5 bases; nucleotides not matched to a gene: 1. The CDR3 DNA follows: TGTGCCATCAGTGCAGGGGGTGAGACCCAGTACTTC. As protein: CAISAGGETQYF.

The rearrangement joins TRBV5-1 to TRBJ2-3; 8 nucleotides agree with TRBD2. Germline V CDR1 and CDR2: SGHRS, YFSETQ. The CDR3 is 16 amino acids. Unmatched junction bases numbered 8, after V lost 4 bases and J lost 1 base. CDR3 in amino acids: CASSQGTSRGTDTQYF. The CDR3 region has the DNA TGCGCCAGCAGCCAAGGGACTAGTAGAGGCACAGATACGCAGTATTTT.

The chain carries TRBV6-5 and TRBJ2-5; TRBD2 agrees at 8 bases. V lost 5 bases and J lost 6; bases outside the gene matches: 8. This CDR3 spans 14 amino acids. Per germline, CDR1 MNHEY and CDR2 SVGAGI. The CDR3 loop reads CASSQPGLVKTQYF. CDR3 nucleotide sequence: TGTGCCAGCAGTCAGCCGGGACTAGTAAAGACCCAGTACTTC.

The V and J genes are TRBV27 and TRBJ1-6; 9 nucleotides agree with TRBD1. Germline lookup yields CDR1 MNHEY and CDR2 SMNVEV (reference sequence). Trimming removed 6 bases from V and 0 bases from J; junction bases left unmatched: 12. The length of the CDR3 is 19 residues. CDR3: CASRDPGQGTGSYNSPLHF. The CDR3 DNA reads as TGTGCCAGCAGGGATCCGGGACAGGGAACGGGCTCCTATAATTCACCCCTCCACTTT.

V and J are TRBV29-1 and TRBJ1-3; D gene unclear. This CDR3 has 14 residues. V lost 3 bases to trimming and J lost 0 bases, with 9 bases between them. In germline, CDR1 is SQVTM, CDR2 ANQGSEA. This chain's CDR3 is CSVDVGDSGNTIYF. The CDR3 DNA follows: TGCAGCGTTGACGTCGGGGACTCTGGAAACACCATATATTTT.

This clone has a handful of counts. V is TRBV18 and J is TRBJ2-7; TRBD2 might be the D (7 bases). The CDR3 totals 16 residues. Per the germline V gene, CDR1 is KGHSH and CDR2 is LQKENI. The V end lost 3 bases, the J end lost 2 bases, and 17 bases lay between the germline ends. The CDR3 sequence is CASSPLGGPATYEQYF. DNA of the CDR3: TGTGCCAGCTCACCCTTGGGGGGGCCCGCTACCTACGAGCAGTACTTC.